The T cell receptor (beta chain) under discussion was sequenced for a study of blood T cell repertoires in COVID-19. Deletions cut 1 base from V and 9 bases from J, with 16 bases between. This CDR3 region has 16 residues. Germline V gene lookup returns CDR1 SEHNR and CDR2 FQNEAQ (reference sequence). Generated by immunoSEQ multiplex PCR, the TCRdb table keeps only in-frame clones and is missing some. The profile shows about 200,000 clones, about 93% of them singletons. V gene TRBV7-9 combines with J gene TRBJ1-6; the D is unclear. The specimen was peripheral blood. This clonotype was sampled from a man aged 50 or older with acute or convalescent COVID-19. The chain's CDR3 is CASSLDLNDYGSPLHF. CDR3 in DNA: TGTGCCAGCAGCTTAGATTTGAATGATTACGGTTCACCCCTCCACTTT. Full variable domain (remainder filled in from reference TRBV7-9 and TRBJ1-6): DTGVSQNPRHKITKRGQNVTFRCDPISEHNRLYWYRQTLGQGPEFLTYFQNEAQLEKSRLLSDRFSAERPKGSFSTLEIQRTEQGDSAMYLCASSLDLNDYGSPLHFGNGTRLTVT.